This passage covers 8 T cell receptor beta chains from one sample sequenced in a study of regulatory T cells in long-lasting Graves disease. Researchers made TCR beta libraries by using iRepertoire HTBI primers and running Arm-PCR on CDR3 regions. TCRdb reprocessed the multiplex PCR reads with MiXCR, giving one entry per CDR3 protein. This table holds 400,000 to 500,000 distinct CDR3 sequences, around 20% found once. As for time point: persistent/refractory GD, antithyroid drugs over 5 years with positive TRAb. Following extraction of RNA from PBMCs, that RNA was used to make the TCR library. This sample comprised peripheral blood mononuclear cells (PBMCs), obtained when the disease was refractory, from a patient treated with antithyroid drugs. Receptors were obtained from a female donor with Graves disease.

This clonotype was counted at least ten times. The chain joins TRBV2 to TRBJ2-5; D is possibly TRBD1 (6 bases). Trimming removed 10 bases at V and 1 base at J, with 13 bases between. Per germline, CDR1 SNHLY and CDR2 FYNNEI. This CDR3 has 13 amino acids. The DNA for the CDR3 is TGTGCCACAGGGGCAGGGAGCCAAGAGACCCAGTACTTC. It yields the protein CATGAGSQETQYF.

This clonotype came up many times. V gene TRBV15 combines with J gene TRBJ2-7; D gene uncertain. The CDR3 length is 14 residues. Germline-derived CDR1 and CDR2 are LNHNV and YYDKDF (reference sequence). V dropped 4 bases and J dropped 0 bases, with 10 bases sitting between them. CDR3 nucleotide sequence: TGTGCCACCAGCAACAGTAGCCACTCCTACGAGCAGTACTTC. Residues: CATSNSSHSYEQYF.

The chain employs TRBV12-3 or TRBV12-4 and TRBJ1-6; 12 nucleotides match TRBD1. J lost 10 bases, V lost 5 bases, and 3 bases had no gene match. The CDR3 extends over 14 amino acids. CDR3 in amino acids: CASSGGTGGSPLHF. The CDR3 DNA reads as TGTGCCAGCAGTGGGGGGACAGGGGGCTCACCCCTCCACTTT.

V gene TRBV6-1 combines with J gene TRBJ1-1; 7 bases line up with TRBD1. Germline CDR1 is MNHNS and CDR2 is SASEGT. This CDR3 is 14 amino acids long. After removal of 2 bases from V and 4 bases from J, the junction contained 4 bases not matched to a gene. CDR3 nucleotide sequence: TGTGCCAGCAGTGAACAAACAGGGGTCACTGAAGCTTTCTTT. This codes for CASSEQTGVTEAFF.

The sample holds many counts of this clonotype. This chain joins TRBV7-9 and TRBJ1-5, with TRBD1 matching over 8 bases. CDR1 is SEHNR, CDR2 FQNEAQ, per germline (reference sequence). V shed 4 bases, J shed 5 bases, and the junction held 1 base outside the gene matches. The CDR3 has 13 residues. CDR3 nucleotide sequence: TGTGCCAGCAGCTCGACAGGGGATCAGCCCCAGCATTTT. It encodes CASSSTGDQPQHF.

This clonotype was seen at least ten times. The genes are TRBV28 and TRBJ2-7, with D tentatively TRBD2 (7 bases). Trimming took 5 bases from V and 5 from J, leaving 13 bases between them. The CDR3 consists of 13 residues. The V gene's germline CDR1 is MDHEN and CDR2 SYDVKM. The CDR3 DNA sequence: TGTGCCAGCAGTGGCTGGGGGGGGCACGAGCAGTACTTC. Amino acids: CASSGWGGHEQYF.

This clonotype has a handful of counts. The chain uses TRBV20-1 and TRBJ1-1; 10 bases fit TRBD1. CDR1 DFQATT and CDR2 SNEGSKA come from the germline V gene (reference sequence). There are 16 residues in the CDR3. Trimming took 1 base from V and 5 from J; bases not matched to a gene: 10. The CDR3 is CSARARDRGLDTEAFF. As DNA, the CDR3 is TGCAGTGCTAGAGCCCGGGACAGGGGACTGGATACTGAAGCTTTCTTT.

The V call is TRBV30, the J call TRBJ2-7, with D possibly called TRBD1 or TRBD2 (6 bases each). The CDR3 consists of 12 residues. The V end lost 4 bases, the J end lost 6 bases, and 13 bases lay between the germline ends. Germline V gene lookup returns CDR1 GTSNPN and CDR2 SVGIG (reference sequence). CDR3 residues: CAWTLQGGEQYF. The CDR3 coding sequence is TGTGCCTGGACTCTACAGGGAGGCGAGCAGTACTTC.